These T cell receptor beta chains were read from a single sample in a study of beta chain features in type 1 diabetes. The data were produced by immunoSEQ multiplex PCR, yet TCRdb's version contains in-frame clones alone and is incomplete. The table includes about 620,000 clones, about a sixth detected once. Sequencing was done on a sample of naive CD4+ T cells from blood. Receptors originate from a man younger than 35 in good health. Both conserved end residues are part of each CDR3. A D gene is named only where the DNA matches it firmly. The size entry is marked missing in some rows and otherwise reads once, few, many or a size class.

CDR3: CAWSVVVGSGANVLTF
DNA: TGTGCCTGGAGTGTGGTGGTTGGCTCTGGGGCCAACGTCCTGACTTTC
V: TRBV30
J: TRBJ2-6
size: NA
D: NA

CDR3: CASRRGSTDTQYF
DNA: TGTGCCAGTAGGCGGGGATCCACAGATACGCAGTATTTT
V: TRBV19
J: TRBJ2-3
size: NA
D: NA

CDR3: CASNPGHGGRVELFF
DNA: TGTGCCAGCAACCCGGGACACGGTGGTAGGGTAGAACTGTTTTTT
V: TRBV6-6
J: TRBJ1-4
size: few
D: NA

CDR3: CASSLEGRNTGELFF
DNA: TGTGCCAGCAGTTTGGAGGGTCGCAACACCGGGGAGCTGTTTTTT
V: TRBV28
J: TRBJ2-2
size: few
D: NA

CDR3: CATSRDGQVSNQPQHF
DNA: TGTGCCACCAGCAGAGATGGCCAGGTTTCCAATCAGCCCCAGCATTTT
V: TRBV15
J: TRBJ1-5
size: NA
D: NA

CDR3: CASSPASVGAGELFF
DNA: TGTGCCAGCTCACCAGCAAGCGTCGGCGCCGGGGAGCTGTTTTTT
V: TRBV18
J: TRBJ2-2
size: NA
D: NA

CDR3: CSHRGPGEYEQYF
DNA: TGCAGCCATCGGGGACCGGGGGAATACGAGCAGTACTTC
V: TRBV29-1
J: TRBJ2-7
size: NA
D: NA

CDR3: CASSLRPGTGSYEQYF
DNA: TGTGCCAGCAGCCTTCGTCCCGGGACAGGCTCCTACGAGCAGTACTTC
V: TRBV7-2
J: TRBJ2-7
size: NA
D: TRBD1

CDR3: CASSQGLLAGATDTQYF
DNA: TGTGCCAGCAGCCAAGGTCTACTAGCGGGCGCCACAGATACGCAGTATTTT
V: TRBV14
J: TRBJ2-3
size: NA
D: TRBD2

CDR3: CASSYLGTGRNIQYF
DNA: TGTGCCAGCAGTTACTTAGGGACAGGGCGAAACATTCAGTACTTC
V: TRBV6-5
J: TRBJ2-4
size: NA
D: TRBD1

CDR3: CASSPHLDRNTEAFF
DNA: TGTGCCAGCAGCCCCCACCTAGACAGGAACACTGAAGCTTTCTTT
V: TRBV9
J: TRBJ1-1
size: few
D: NA

CDR3: CASSEEGRLSEQYF
DNA: TGTGCCAGCAGTGAAGAGGGCAGGTTAAGCGAGCAGTACTTC
V: TRBV2
J: TRBJ2-7
size: NA
D: NA

CDR3: CASSLVRRRDNYEQYF
DNA: TGTGCCAGCAGCTTGGTCCGGCGGCGGGACAACTACGAGCAGTACTTC
V: TRBV5-6
J: TRBJ2-7
size: NA
D: NA

CDR3: CSVAGGQGNTEAFF
DNA: TGCAGCGTTGCGGGGGGACAGGGGAACACTGAAGCTTTCTTT
V: TRBV29-1
J: TRBJ1-1
size: few
D: TRBD1

CDR3: CASSPQGGPSTDTQYF
DNA: TGTGCCAGCAGTCCCCAGGGAGGCCCTAGCACAGATACGCAGTATTTT
V: TRBV6-6
J: TRBJ2-3
size: few
D: NA

CDR3: CASSQVPLPGANVLTF
DNA: TGCGCCAGCAGCCAAGTCCCCCTTCCGGGGGCCAACGTCCTGACTTTC
V: TRBV4-3
J: TRBJ2-6
size: NA
D: NA

CDR3: CASSPDRGSNYGYTF
DNA: TGTGCCAGCAGCCCTGACAGGGGTTCTAACTATGGCTACACCTTC
V: TRBV5-4
J: TRBJ1-2
size: once
D: TRBD1

CDR3: CASSLELDGRRSTDTQYF
DNA: TGTGCCAGCAGCTTGGAGCTCGACGGCAGACGATCCACAGATACGCAGTATTTT
V: TRBV7-2
J: TRBJ2-3
size: NA
D: NA

CDR3: CASSYSSQGSYEQYF
DNA: TGTGCCAGCAGTTACTCGTCGCAGGGGAGCTACGAGCAGTACTTC
V: TRBV6-5
J: TRBJ2-7
size: few
D: NA

CDR3: CASSLLYQGYTF
DNA: TGTGCCAGCAGTTTGCTTTATCAGGGCTACACCTTC
V: TRBV28
J: TRBJ1-2
size: NA
D: NA

CDR3: CASSLPSGRGETQYF
DNA: TGTGCCAGCAGCTTACCTAGCGGGAGAGGAGAGACCCAGTACTTC
V: TRBV7-9
J: TRBJ2-5
size: few
D: TRBD2

CDR3: CSVLLVRDSGYTF
DNA: TGCAGCGTTCTCTTGGTCAGGGACAGTGGCTACACCTTC
V: TRBV29-1
J: TRBJ1-2
size: NA
D: TRBD1

CDR3: CASSLTGVTYIQYF
DNA: TGCGCCAGCAGCTTGACAGGGGTAACGTACATTCAGTACTTC
V: TRBV5-1
J: TRBJ2-4
size: NA
D: TRBD1

CDR3: CASSPSRTEEKLFF
DNA: TGTGCCAGCAGCCCCAGCCGTACCGAAGAAAAACTGTTTTTT
V: TRBV7-2
J: TRBJ1-4
size: NA
D: NA

CDR3: CASSSGQAGANVLTF
DNA: TGTGCCAGCAGTTCCGGACAGGCTGGGGCCAACGTCCTGACTTTC
V: TRBV28
J: TRBJ2-6
size: many
D: TRBD1

CDR3: CASSSPTGFTTQYF
DNA: TGTGCCAGCAGCTCCCCGACAGGGTTTACAACCCAGTACTTC
V: TRBV7-2
J: TRBJ2-5
size: few
D: TRBD1

CDR3: CASSPGTGSTDTQYF
DNA: TGTGCCAGCAGCCCCGGGACAGGGAGCACAGATACGCAGTATTTT
V: TRBV11-2
J: TRBJ2-3
size: NA
D: TRBD1

CDR3: CASSAQKNTEAFF
DNA: TGTGCCAGCAGCGCACAGAAGAACACTGAAGCTTTCTTT
V: TRBV5-4
J: TRBJ1-1
size: few
D: NA

CDR3: CASSYLGQGGNEQFF
DNA: TGTGCCAGCAGTTACCTCGGACAGGGGGGCAATGAGCAGTTCTTC
V: TRBV6-5
J: TRBJ2-1
size: NA
D: TRBD1

CDR3: CASSLGQLMNTEAFF
DNA: TGCGCCAGCAGCTTGGGGCAGCTGATGAACACTGAAGCTTTCTTT
V: TRBV5-1
J: TRBJ1-1
size: NA
D: NA

CDR3: CAISDRTSGSYEQYF
DNA: TGTGCCATCAGTGATAGGACTAGCGGCTCCTACGAGCAGTACTTC
V: TRBV10-3
J: TRBJ2-7
size: few
D: TRBD2

CDR3: CASSLPGLAGAYEQYF
DNA: TGTGCCAGCAGCTTACCTGGACTAGCGGGGGCCTACGAGCAGTACTTC
V: TRBV7-2
J: TRBJ2-7
size: few
D: TRBD2

CDR3: CASGRGRAFYEQYF
DNA: TGTGCCAGCGGGAGGGGGCGGGCTTTTTACGAGCAGTACTTC
V: TRBV6-6
J: TRBJ2-7
size: NA
D: NA

CDR3: CASSRSVGQYSNQPQHF
DNA: TGTGCCAGCAGCCGGTCGGTAGGGCAGTATAGCAATCAGCCCCAGCATTTT
V: TRBV28
J: TRBJ1-5
size: few
D: NA

CDR3: CASSLPGQGYYNEQFF
DNA: TGTGCCAGCAGCTTGCCGGGACAGGGCTATTACAATGAGCAGTTCTTC
V: TRBV7-9
J: TRBJ2-1
size: few
D: TRBD1

CDR3: CASSAGQGTTDTQYF
DNA: TGTGCCAGCAGTGCGGGACAGGGGACCACAGATACGCAGTATTTT
V: TRBV2
J: TRBJ2-3
size: NA
D: TRBD1

CDR3: CASSQTSGGVYNEQFF
DNA: TGCGCCAGCAGCCAGACTAGCGGGGGCGTCTACAATGAGCAGTTCTTC
V: TRBV4-3
J: TRBJ2-1
size: NA
D: TRBD2

CDR3: CASSQERTAQYF
DNA: TGTGCCAGCAGCCAAGAGAGAACGGCCCAGTACTTC
V: TRBV14
J: TRBJ2-5
size: NA
D: NA

CDR3: CASSFGRSYEQYF
DNA: TGTGCTAGCAGCTTTGGACGATCCTACGAGCAGTACTTC
V: TRBV7-7
J: TRBJ2-7
size: few
D: NA

CDR3: CASTMGQKNTEAFF
DNA: TGTGCCAGCACTATGGGGCAGAAGAACACTGAAGCTTTCTTT
V: TRBV27
J: TRBJ1-1
size: few
D: NA